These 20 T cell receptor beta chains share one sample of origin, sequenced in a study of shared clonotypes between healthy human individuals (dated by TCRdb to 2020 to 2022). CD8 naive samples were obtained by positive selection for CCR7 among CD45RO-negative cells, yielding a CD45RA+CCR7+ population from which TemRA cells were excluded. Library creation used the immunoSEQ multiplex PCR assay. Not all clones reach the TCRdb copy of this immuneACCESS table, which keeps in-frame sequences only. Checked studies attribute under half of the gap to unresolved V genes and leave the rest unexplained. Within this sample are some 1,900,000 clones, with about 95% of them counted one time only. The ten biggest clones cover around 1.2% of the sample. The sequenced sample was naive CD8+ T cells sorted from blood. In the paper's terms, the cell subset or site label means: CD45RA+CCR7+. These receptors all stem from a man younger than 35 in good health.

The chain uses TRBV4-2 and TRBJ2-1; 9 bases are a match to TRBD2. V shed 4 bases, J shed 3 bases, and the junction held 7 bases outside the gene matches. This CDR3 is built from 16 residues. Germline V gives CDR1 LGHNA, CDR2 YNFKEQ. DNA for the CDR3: TGTGCCAGCAGCCCCTTGGGAGCGGGGGGCTACAATGAGCAGTTCTTC. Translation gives CASSPLGAGGYNEQFF.

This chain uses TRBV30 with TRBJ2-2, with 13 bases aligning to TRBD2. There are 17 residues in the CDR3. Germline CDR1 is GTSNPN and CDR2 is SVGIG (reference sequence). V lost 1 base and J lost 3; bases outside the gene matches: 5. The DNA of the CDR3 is TGTGCCTGGAGTGGGACTAGCGGGAGAGTGGACACCGGGGAGCTGTTTTTT. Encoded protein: CAWSGTSGRVDTGELFF. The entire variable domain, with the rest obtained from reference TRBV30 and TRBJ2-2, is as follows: SQTIHQWPATLVQPVGSPLSLECTVEGTSNPNLYWYRQAAGRGLQLLFYSVGIGQISSEVPQNLSASRPQDRQFILSSKKLLLSDSGFYLCAWSGTSGRVDTGELFFGEGSRLTVL.

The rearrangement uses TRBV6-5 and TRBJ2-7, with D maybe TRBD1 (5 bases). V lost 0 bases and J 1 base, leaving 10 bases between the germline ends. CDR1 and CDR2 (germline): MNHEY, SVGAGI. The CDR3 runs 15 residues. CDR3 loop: CASSYSEGASYEQYF. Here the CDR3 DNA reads TGTGCCAGCAGTTACTCGGAAGGGGCTTCCTACGAGCAGTACTTC.

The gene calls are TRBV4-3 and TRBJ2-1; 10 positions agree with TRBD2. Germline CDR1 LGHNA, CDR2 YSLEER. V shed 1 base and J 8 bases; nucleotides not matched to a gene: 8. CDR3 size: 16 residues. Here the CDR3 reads CASSQVSGTSVYEQFF. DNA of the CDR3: TGCGCCAGCAGCCAAGTCTCCGGGACTAGCGTGTATGAGCAGTTCTTC.

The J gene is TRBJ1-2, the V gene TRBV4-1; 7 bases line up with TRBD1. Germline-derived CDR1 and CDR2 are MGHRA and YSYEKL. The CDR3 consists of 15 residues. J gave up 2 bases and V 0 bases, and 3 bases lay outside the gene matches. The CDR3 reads CASSQEGTANYGYTF. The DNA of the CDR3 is TGCGCCAGCAGCCAAGAAGGGACAGCCAACTATGGCTACACCTTC.

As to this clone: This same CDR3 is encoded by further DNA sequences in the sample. The CDR3 spells CASSYSGQGYEQYF. The CDR3 DNA is TGTGCCAGCAGTTACTCGGGGCAAGGCTACGAGCAGTACTTC. This chain links TRBV6-5 with TRBJ2-7; tentative D call: TRBD1 (5 bases). Germline CDR1 is MNHEY and CDR2 is SVGAGI. This CDR3 has 14 amino acids. V was clipped by 0 bases and J by 3 bases, with 9 bases between them.

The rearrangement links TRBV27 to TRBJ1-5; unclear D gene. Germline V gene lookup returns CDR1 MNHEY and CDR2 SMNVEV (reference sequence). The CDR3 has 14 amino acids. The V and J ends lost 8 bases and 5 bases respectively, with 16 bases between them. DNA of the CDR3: TGTGCCAGCCGGAAGGGAGGGCTACATCAGCCCCAGCATTTT. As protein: CASRKGGLHQPQHF.

CDR3 DNA: TGTGCCAGTAGTACCGGAGGGGCGCTTACCTACAATGAGCAGTTCTTC. This sequence encodes CASSTGGALTYNEQFF. The chain employs TRBV19 and TRBJ2-1; maybe TRBD2 (6 bases). Trimming took 4 bases from V and 2 from J, leaving 15 bases between them. This CDR3 spans 16 amino acids. CDR1 and CDR2 (germline): LNHDA, SQIVND (reference sequence).

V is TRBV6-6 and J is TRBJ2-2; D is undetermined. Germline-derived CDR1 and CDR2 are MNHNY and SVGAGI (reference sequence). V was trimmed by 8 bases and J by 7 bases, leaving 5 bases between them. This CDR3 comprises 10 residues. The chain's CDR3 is CASLDGELFF. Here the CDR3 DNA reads TGTGCCAGCCTGGACGGGGAGCTGTTTTTT.

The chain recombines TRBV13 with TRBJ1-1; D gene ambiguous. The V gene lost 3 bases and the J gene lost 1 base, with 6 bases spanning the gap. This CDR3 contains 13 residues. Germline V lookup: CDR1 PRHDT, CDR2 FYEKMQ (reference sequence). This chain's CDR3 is CASSFEGNTEAFF. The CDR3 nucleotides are TGTGCCAGCAGCTTCGAGGGGAACACTGAAGCTTTCTTT.

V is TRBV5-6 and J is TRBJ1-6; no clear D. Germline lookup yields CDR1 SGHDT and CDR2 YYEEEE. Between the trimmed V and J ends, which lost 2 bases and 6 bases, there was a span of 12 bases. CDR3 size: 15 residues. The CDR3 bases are TGTGCCAGCAGCTTCGGTACAGTGGCTAATTCACCCCTCCACTTT. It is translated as CASSFGTVANSPLHF.

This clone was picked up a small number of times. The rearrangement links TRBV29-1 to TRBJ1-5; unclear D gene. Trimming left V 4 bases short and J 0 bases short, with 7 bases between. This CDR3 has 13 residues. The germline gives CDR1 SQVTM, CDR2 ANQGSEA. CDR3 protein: CSVVLDSNQPQHF. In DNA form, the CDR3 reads TGCAGCGTTGTGCTGGATAGCAATCAGCCCCAGCATTTT.

The CDR3 region is CASSQDMETQYF. CDR3 DNA sequence: TGCGCCAGCAGCCAAGATATGGAGACCCAGTACTTC. The J gene is TRBJ2-5, the V gene TRBV4-3, with D uncertain. Germline CDR1 and CDR2: LGHNA and YSLEER. The V gene lost 0 bases and the J gene lost 5 bases, with 4 bases spanning the gap. The length of the CDR3 is 12 residues.

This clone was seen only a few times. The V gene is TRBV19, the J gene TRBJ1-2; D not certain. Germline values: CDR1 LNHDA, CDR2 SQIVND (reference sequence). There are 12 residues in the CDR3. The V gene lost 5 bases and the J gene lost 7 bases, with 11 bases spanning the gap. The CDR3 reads CASSLKTGGYTF. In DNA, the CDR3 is TGTGCCAGTAGTCTGAAGACGGGTGGCTACACCTTC.

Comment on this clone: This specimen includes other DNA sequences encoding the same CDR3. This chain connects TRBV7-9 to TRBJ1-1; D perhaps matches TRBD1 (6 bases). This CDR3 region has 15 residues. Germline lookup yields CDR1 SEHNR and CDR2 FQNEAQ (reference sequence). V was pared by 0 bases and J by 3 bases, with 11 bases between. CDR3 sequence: CASSLAGGADTEAFF. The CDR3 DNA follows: TGTGCCAGCAGCTTAGCGGGGGGCGCGGACACTGAAGCTTTCTTT.

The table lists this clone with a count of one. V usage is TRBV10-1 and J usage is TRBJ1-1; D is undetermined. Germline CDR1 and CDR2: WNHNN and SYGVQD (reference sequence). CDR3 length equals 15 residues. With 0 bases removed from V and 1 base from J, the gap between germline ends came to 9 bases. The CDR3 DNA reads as TGCGCCAGCAGTGAGTCTGTTGGATCGAACACTGAAGCTTTCTTT. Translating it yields CASSESVGSNTEAFF.

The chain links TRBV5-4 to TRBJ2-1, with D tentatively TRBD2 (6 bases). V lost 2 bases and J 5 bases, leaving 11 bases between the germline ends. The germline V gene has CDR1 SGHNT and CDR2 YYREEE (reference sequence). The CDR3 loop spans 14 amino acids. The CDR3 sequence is CASSFNGGDNEQFF. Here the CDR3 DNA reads TGTGCCAGCAGCTTTAACGGAGGGGACAATGAGCAGTTCTTC.

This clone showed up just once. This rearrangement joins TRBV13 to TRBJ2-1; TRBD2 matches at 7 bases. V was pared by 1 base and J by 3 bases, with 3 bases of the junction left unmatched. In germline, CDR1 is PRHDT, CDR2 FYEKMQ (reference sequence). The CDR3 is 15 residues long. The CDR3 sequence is CASSLERDFYNEQFF. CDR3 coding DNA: TGTGCCAGCAGCTTAGAGCGGGATTTCTACAATGAGCAGTTCTTC.

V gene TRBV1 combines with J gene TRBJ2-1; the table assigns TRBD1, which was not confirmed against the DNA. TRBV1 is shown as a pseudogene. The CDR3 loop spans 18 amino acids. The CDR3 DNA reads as TGCACCAGCAGCCCGTCTGACAGTCGAAAACATTCCTACAATGAGCAGTTCTTC. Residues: CTSSPSDSRKHSYNEQFF.

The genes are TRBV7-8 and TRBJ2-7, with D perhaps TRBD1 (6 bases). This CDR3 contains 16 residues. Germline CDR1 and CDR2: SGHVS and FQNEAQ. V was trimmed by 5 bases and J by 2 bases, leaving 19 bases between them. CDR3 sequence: CASSTLGQAVAYEQYF. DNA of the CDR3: TGTGCCAGCAGCACACTGGGACAAGCTGTCGCCTACGAGCAGTACTTC.